This TCR beta chain was profiled in a study of control samples from healthy donors and cancer patients. The repertoire was sequenced with immunoSEQ multiplex PCR; TCRdb's copy has only in-frame clones and lacks some. In the table there are over 50,000 clones, about 80% of which are singletons. Germline V lookup: CDR1 SGHRS, CDR2 YFSETQ. The CDR3 contains 14 residues. V shed 0 bases and J 5 bases; nucleotides not matched to a gene: 4. This chain joins TRBV5-1 and TRBJ1-1; TRBD1 matches 7 bases. The clonotype was recovered from a man between 65 and 85 years old in good health. Sequencing input: blood. CDR3: CASSLGDSRTEAFF. For the CDR3, the DNA is TGCGCCAGCAGCTTGGGGGACAGTCGTACTGAAGCTTTCTTT.